This record looks at one TCR beta chain sequence and its context. Its antigen is unidentified. TCRdb keeps only in-frame clones here, not all; method: immunoSEQ multiplex PCR. The table lists 65,000 to 100,000 clones, 80% to 95% of them singletons, with 8% in the top ten. These data come from a study of T cell responses to AZD1222 COVID-19 vaccine. Study outcomes and limitations: Without day 14 samples, only post-peak T cell repertoires were studied. At 160-218 and 743-854, vaccine-associated CD4 TCRs were dominant, and they spanned spike. Unmutated variant regions are reportedly the target of nearly half of TCRs that are spike-specific.

The CDR3 contains 13 residues. CDR1 SEHNR and CDR2 FQNEAQ come from the germline V gene (reference sequence). V dropped 5 bases and J dropped 7; count of bases not matched to a gene: 7. The clonotype originates from an adult who received the AZD1222 COVID-19 vaccine. V usage is TRBV7-9 and J usage is TRBJ2-7; 8 nucleotides align to TRBD2. The sample consisted of peripheral blood, taken 28 days after the second AZD1222 dose. The CDR3 spells CASSENAGGEQYF. The DNA for the CDR3 is TGTGCCAGCAGCGAGAACGCGGGAGGAGAGCAGTACTTC.